This record concerns one TCR beta chain sequence. Its specificity is unknown. Assembly of TCR beta libraries relied on iRepertoire HTBI primers together with Arm-PCR of CDR3 regions. TCRdb re-derived calls from the multiplex PCR reads in MiXCR, one entry per CDR3 protein. The repertoire has under 300,000 distinct CDR3 sequences, 20% to 25% of them found once; the top ten carry approximately 13%. The data are from a study of regulatory T cells in long-lasting Graves disease. Documented time point: newly diagnosed GD, antithyroid drugs for less than 3 months. RNA isolated from PBMCs was used to make the TCR library. The germline CDR1 and CDR2 sequences are GTSNPN and SVGIG (reference sequence). Trimming shortened V by 3 bases and J by 5 bases, and 13 bases separated the two germline ends. The CDR3 length is 13 residues. Study conclusions and caveats: Favored usage of TRBV28, TRBJ1-2 and TRBJ2-5 was recorded in persistent disease.

This TCR was recovered from a female donor with Graves disease. The input for sequencing was peripheral blood mononuclear cells (PBMCs), taken at new diagnosis, from a patient treated with antithyroid drugs. V gene TRBV30 combines with J gene TRBJ1-2; D is perhaps TRBD1 (6 bases). The CDR3 DNA is TGTGCCTGGAGCCGACAGGAGGAATATGGCTACACCTTC. Its translation: CAWSRQEEYGYTF.